Listed here is a single TCR beta chain. Unmatched junction bases numbered 16, after V lost 2 bases and J lost 2 bases. The germline V gene has CDR1 MDHEN and CDR2 SYDVKM. The CDR3 sequence is 20 residues long. This entry belongs to a study of blood T cell repertoires in COVID-19. Overall study context: Both acute and convalescent COVID-19 samples were obtained from the United States, Italy and Spain. PBMCs, B-cell-depleted T cells, or T cells were the source of the cDNA or gDNA that made up the material.

Per the authors' pipeline: Reference gene primer amplification gave nucleated cell count estimates. Here immunoSEQ multiplex PCR was the method, and the copy in TCRdb shows in-frame clones only, minus some. The V and J calls and clone size come from that table; D and trimming were worked out from the DNA. The table shows about 400,000 clones, with roughly 86% occurring only once. J is TRBJ1-5 and V is TRBV28; TRBD1 aligns across 9 bases. The specimen sequenced was peripheral blood. This clonotype was sampled from a human donor in a cohort sampled during active COVID-19. The CDR3 sequence: CASSLSGTGTGVSGNQPQHF. The CDR3 region has the DNA TGTGCCAGCAGTTTAAGCGGGACAGGGACTGGAGTATCTGGCAATCAGCCCCAGCATTTT.